Listed here are 30 T cell receptor beta chains from one sample, sequenced in a study of T cell responses to AZD1222 COVID-19 vaccine (dated by TCRdb to the early 2020s). Receptor libraries were prepared by the immunoSEQ multiplex PCR assay. What TCRdb holds here is the immuneACCESS table cut down to in-frame rearrangements. Part of the clones is not present; checked against another copy, under half of the missing clones reflect an unresolved V gene, and the others are unexplained. The table for this sample lists over 150,000 clones; around 89% of them were counted only once. The ten largest account for 6.5% to 7% of the sample. In the paper's terms, the time point label means: baseline before first vaccination. The sample was peripheral blood, taken on day 0 of AZD1222 vaccination. The source of these receptors is an adult in good health.

The chain carries TRBV28 and TRBJ1-2, with D possibly matching TRBD1 (6 bases). There are 18 residues in the CDR3. Germline-derived CDR1 and CDR2 are MDHEN and SYDVKM. The V end was cut by 6 bases, the J end by 1 base, with 24 bases between. CDR3 nucleotide sequence: TGTGCCAGCAGCCGATACAGGGATCTAGGCAGTTTTAACTATGGCTACACCTTC. Its protein is CASSRYRDLGSFNYGYTF.

CDR3 sequence reads: CASSPLRRMTGEDLRYYGYTF. Written as DNA, the CDR3 is TGTGCCAGCAGCCCCCTCCGACGAATGACAGGGGAGGATCTGAGGTACTATGGCTACACCTTC. The chain employs TRBV7-3 and TRBJ1-2; 8 bases map to TRBD1. This CDR3 region has 21 residues. Trimming cost V 5 bases and J 3 bases; bases outside gene matches: 26. CDR1 is SGHTA and CDR2 is FQGTGA in the germline V gene. The entire variable domain, with the rest obtained from reference TRBV7-3 and TRBJ1-2, is as follows: GAGVSQTPSNKVTEKGKYVELRCDPISGHTALYWYRQSLGQGPEFLIYFQGTGAADDSGLPNDRFFAVRPEGSVSTLKIQRTERGDSAVYLCASSPLRRMTGEDLRYYGYTFGSGTRLTVV.

This chain uses TRBV6-5 with TRBJ1-1; 9 nucleotides match TRBD1. V dropped 7 bases and J dropped 4; count of bases not matched to a gene: 7. The CDR3 contains 14 residues. Germline V gives CDR1 MNHEY, CDR2 SVGAGI. Written as DNA, the CDR3 is TGTGCCAGCATATCGACAGGGGGGGCCACTGAAGCTTTCTTT. It translates to CASISTGGATEAFF.

V gene TRBV18 combines with J gene TRBJ2-2; 15 bases are shared with TRBD2. With V trimmed by 5 bases and J by 4 bases, 2 bases remained unmatched. In germline, CDR1 is KGHSH, CDR2 LQKENI. This CDR3 is built from 16 residues. DNA for the CDR3: TGTGCCAGCTCATCGGGACTAGCGGGGGGCACCGGGGAGCTGTTTTTT. Its protein product is CASSSGLAGGTGELFF. The full variable domain, with the rest looked up from reference TRBV18 and TRBJ2-2, is NAGVMQNPRHLVRRRGQEARLRCSPMKGHSHVYWYRQLPEEGLKFMVYLQKENIIDESGMPKERFSAEFPKEGPSILRIQQVVRGDSAAYFCASSSGLAGGTGELFFGEGSRLTVL.

This clone was seen only once. V and J are TRBV7-3 and TRBJ2-1, with 15 bases lining up with TRBD2. The CDR3 has 15 amino acids. V gave up 5 bases and J gave up 7 bases; unmatched junction bases: 3. Germline CDR1 and CDR2: SGHTA and FQGTGA. For the CDR3, the DNA is TGTGCCAGCAGCCATGGACTAGCGGGGGGGAATGAGCAGTTCTTC. Translated: CASSHGLAGGNEQFF.

The gene calls are TRBV11-3 and TRBJ2-1; D remains ambiguous. V shed 5 bases and J shed 3 bases, with 17 bases lying between them. Germline lookup yields CDR1 SGHNT and CDR2 YENEEA. The CDR3 covers 16 residues. The CDR3 DNA reads as TGTGCCAGCAGCCAAACGGGCCCGCTGCGCTACAATGAGCAGTTCTTC. Translated, it gives CASSQTGPLRYNEQFF.

The chain is built from TRBV5-1 and TRBJ2-1; D not certain. This CDR3 is 15 amino acids long. Trimming took off 0 bases at V and 4 bases at J, with 11 bases between the two ends. CDR1 SGHRS and CDR2 YFSETQ come from the germline V gene. The CDR3 nucleotides are TGCGCCAGCAGCTTGGCCCCGTGGGGATACAATGAGCAGTTCTTC. Translated: CASSLAPWGYNEQFF.

The rearrangement joins TRBV27 to TRBJ1-6, with 12 bases that match TRBD1. Germline CDR1 and CDR2: MNHEY and SMNVEV (reference sequence). With 3 bases clipped from V and 6 bases from J, the junction kept 12 bases outside the gene matches. The CDR3 consists of 19 residues. The CDR3 DNA reads as TGTGCCAGCAGTTTCCTCCGGCCAGGGACAGGGGGCAGTAATTCACCCCTCCACTTT. Translating gives CASSFLRPGTGGSNSPLHF.

The V call is TRBV6-5, the J call TRBJ2-1, with TRBD2 as a possible D gene (5 bases). V dropped 4 bases and J dropped 15 bases, with 16 bases sitting between them. The CDR3 sequence is 12 residues long. Germline V CDR1 and CDR2: MNHEY, SVGAGI. Here the CDR3 reads CASSSTGNIRFF. CDR3 bases: TGTGCCAGCAGTTCGACCGGGAACATAAGGTTCTTC.

The rearrangement links TRBV13 to TRBJ2-5; D is possibly TRBD1 (6 bases). This CDR3 is 15 amino acids long. CDR1 PRHDT and CDR2 FYEKMQ come from the germline V gene (reference sequence). The germline V and J ends were trimmed by 5 bases and 1 base, with 14 bases remaining between them. CDR3 bases: TGTGCCAGCAGCATCGCCTGGACAGCCCAAGAGACCCAGTACTTC. It specifies CASSIAWTAQETQYF.

The chain has TRBV27 and TRBJ2-2; 8 nucleotides match TRBD1. The ends lost 2 bases at V and 7 bases at J; junction bases unmatched: 6. This CDR3 is built from 15 residues. Germline V gene sequence: CDR1 MNHEY, CDR2 SMNVEV (reference sequence). Here the CDR3 reads CASSLLSGGGGELFF. CDR3 DNA: TGTGCCAGCAGTTTACTCTCAGGGGGCGGCGGGGAGCTGTTTTTT.

This rearrangement joins TRBV5-1 to TRBJ2-5; perhaps TRBD2 as D (5 bases). The CDR3 is 15 amino acids. From germline, CDR1 is SGHRS and CDR2 YFSETQ. V lost 3 bases, J lost 1 base, and 13 bases lay in between. The CDR3 reads CASSSLVGAQETQYF. Written as DNA, the CDR3 is TGCGCCAGCAGCTCACTAGTCGGAGCCCAAGAGACCCAGTACTTC.

The CDR3 DNA follows: TGTGCCAGCAGCTTAGGGGTGACGGGAGGCTACACCTTC. Protein: CASSLGVTGGYTF. The V call is TRBV7-2, the J call TRBJ1-2; D uncertain. The CDR3 length is 13 residues. Per the germline V gene, CDR1 is SGHTA and CDR2 is FQGNSA. V lost 1 base to trimming and J lost 8 bases, with 11 bases between them.

CDR3 sequence: CASRASGQFF. The CDR3 DNA reads TGTGCCAGCAGGGCTTCTGGGCAGTTCTTC. V gene TRBV6-5 combines with J gene TRBJ2-1; D is undetermined. Germline-derived CDR1 and CDR2 are MNHEY and SVGAGI. Between the trimmed V and J ends, which lost 6 bases and 12 bases, there was a span of 9 bases. The CDR3 consists of 10 residues.

This rearrangement joins TRBV2 to TRBJ1-4, with 11 bases lining up with TRBD1. The ends lost 8 bases at V and 8 bases at J; junction bases unmatched: 10. The germline CDR1 and CDR2 sequences are SNHLY and FYNNEI. The CDR3 has 15 residues. The CDR3 DNA reads as TGTGCCAGCGGAGGACAGGGGGCATCTTCCGAAAAACTGTTTTTT. Translation gives CASGGQGASSEKLFF. The variable domain in full, completed from reference TRBV2 and TRBJ1-4, reads EPEVTQTPSHQVTQMGQEVILRCVPISNHLYFYWYRQILGQKVEFLVSFYNNEISEKSEIFDDQFSVERPDGSNFTLKIRSTKLEDSAMYFCASGGQGASSEKLFFGSGTQLSVL.

The genes are TRBV4-2 and TRBJ1-4, with 7 bases matching TRBD1. Germline CDR1 LGHNA, CDR2 YNFKEQ. The CDR3 sequence is 16 residues long. V shed 0 bases, J shed 7 bases, and the junction held 8 bases outside the gene matches. In nucleotides, the CDR3 is TGTGCCAGCAGCCAAGACCCCGGGACAGCTACTGAAAAACTGTTTTTT. As protein: CASSQDPGTATEKLFF.

CDR3 sequence reads: CASSLTSSGPDTQYF. The CDR3 DNA reads TGTGCCAGCAGCTTGACGTCTAGCGGGCCAGATACGCAGTATTTT. The chain carries TRBV5-4 and TRBJ2-3, with 8 bases aligning to TRBD2. V was clipped by 1 base and J by 4 bases; unmatched bases: 5. Per the germline V gene, CDR1 is SGHNT and CDR2 is YYREEE (reference sequence). The CDR3 is made up of 15 amino acids.

This chain uses TRBV2 with TRBJ1-5; no clear D. V was shortened by 7 bases and J by 5 bases, with 15 bases between the two germline ends. The CDR3 totals 14 residues. Germline CDR1 and CDR2: SNHLY and FYNNEI. The CDR3 DNA sequence: TGTGCCAGCAAGACGGCCAGCGTGGATCAGCCCCAGCATTTT. This sequence encodes CASKTASVDQPQHF. The entire variable domain, with the rest obtained from reference TRBV2 and TRBJ1-5, is as follows: EPEVTQTPSHQVTQMGQEVILRCVPISNHLYFYWYRQILGQKVEFLVSFYNNEISEKSEIFDDQFSVERPDGSNFTLKIRSTKLEDSAMYFCASKTASVDQPQHFGDGTRLSIL.

A note on this clone: At one boundary the junction diverges from the germline segment, which might be a read error. This chain connects TRBV7-7 to TRBJ2-5; maybe TRBD1 (5 bases). The CDR3 is 14 residues long. Per germline, CDR1 SSHAT and CDR2 FNYEAQ (reference sequence). CDR3 region: CASSKPGQIETQYF. The CDR3 DNA follows: TGTGCTAGCAGCAAACCCGGACAAATCGAGACCCAGTACTTC.

This clone was seen just once. The chain is built from TRBV12-3 or TRBV12-4 and TRBJ1-2; perhaps TRBD1 as D (5 bases). Trimming left V 5 bases short and J 7 bases short, with 11 bases between. This CDR3 has 12 residues. The CDR3, as DNA: TGTGCCAGCAGTGCCGACAGTCTTGGCTACACCTTC. Its protein product is CASSADSLGYTF.

V usage is TRBV5-1 and J usage is TRBJ1-5; D remains unclear. The V end was cut by 5 bases, the J end by 3 bases, with 9 bases between. This CDR3 is built from 13 residues. Looked up from germline, CDR1 is SGHRS and CDR2 is YFSETQ. In DNA, the CDR3 is TGCGCCAGCAGATTTGGTCTCAATCAGCCCCAGCATTTT. This codes for CASRFGLNQPQHF.

This chain uses TRBV7-8 with TRBJ1-5; a weak D match, TRBD1 (6 bases). This CDR3 is built from 14 residues. The V and J ends lost 4 bases and 2 bases respectively, with 9 bases between them. CDR1 SGHVS and CDR2 FQNEAQ come from the germline V gene. CDR3 sequence (DNA): TGTGCCAGCAGCTCCGGGGGGCGCAATCAGCCCCAGCATTTT. Translation gives CASSSGGRNQPQHF.

This clone was observed once. The gene calls are TRBV3-1 (or the pseudogene TRBV3-2) and TRBJ2-3; D unclear. Germline CDR1 reads LGHDT; CDR2 reads YNNKEL (reference sequence). The ends were cut back, 0 bases at V and 3 bases at J, with 10 bases in the middle. This CDR3 is built from 15 residues. The CDR3 coding sequence is TGTGCCAGCAGCCAAGATGGGATAGCAACAGATACGCAGTATTTT. Protein product: CASSQDGIATDTQYF.

The chain links TRBV29-1 to TRBJ1-3; 10 nucleotides line up with TRBD1. V trimming: 7 bases; J trimming: 4 bases; junction bases outside the gene matches: 1. In germline, CDR1 is SQVTM, CDR2 ANQGSEA. The CDR3 sequence is 12 residues long. CDR3 in amino acids: CSAGQGGNTIYF. DNA of the CDR3: TGCAGCGCGGGACAGGGGGGAAACACCATATATTTT. Drawing the rest from reference TRBV29-1 and TRBJ1-3, the complete variable domain is SAVISQKPSRDICQRGTSLTIQCQVDSQVTMMFWYRQQPGQSLTLIATANQGSEATYESGFVIDKFPISRPNLTFSTLTVSNMSPEDSSIYLCSAGQGGNTIYFGEGSWLTVV.

This clone has a handful of counts. The chain combines TRBV2 with TRBJ1-5, with TRBD1 matching over 8 bases. Germline loops: CDR1 SNHLY, CDR2 FYNNEI. The CDR3 sequence is 14 residues long. The junction had 6 bases not matched to a gene; V was cut back by 7 bases and J by 4 bases. CDR3: CASTGQAYNQPQHF. CDR3 bases: TGTGCCAGCACGGGACAGGCGTATAATCAGCCCCAGCATTTT.

The rearrangement uses TRBV28 and TRBJ2-1; 11 nucleotides line up with TRBD2. This CDR3 spans 21 amino acids. Germline CDR1 is MDHEN and CDR2 is SYDVKM. V trimming: 6 bases; J trimming: 0 bases; junction bases outside the gene matches: 19. The DNA for the CDR3 is TGTGCCAGCAGCCTATCGGGTGGGTCTAGCGGGGGGAAAAGCTCCTACAATGAGCAGTTCTTC. It specifies CASSLSGGSSGGKSSYNEQFF. The whole variable domain, remainder taken from reference TRBV28 and TRBJ2-1, is DVKVTQSSRYLVKRTGEKVFLECVQDMDHENMFWYRQDPGLGLRLIYFSYDVKMKEKGDIPEGYSVSREKKERFSLILESASTNQTSMYLCASSLSGGSSGGKSSYNEQFFGPGTRLTVL.

The chain joins TRBV18 to TRBJ1-1; TRBD1 is a possible D gene (5 bases). This CDR3 comprises 15 residues. Germline assignment: CDR1 KGHSH and CDR2 LQKENI. V was cut by 2 bases and J by 1 base, with 11 bases left in between. This CDR3 is CASSPGTGQNTEAFF. The CDR3 DNA sequence: TGTGCCAGCTCACCAGGGACGGGGCAGAACACTGAAGCTTTCTTT.

The rearrangement uses TRBV11-3 and TRBJ2-3, with D unresolved. V dropped 4 bases and J dropped 4 bases, with 12 bases sitting between them. This CDR3 has 14 amino acids. Germline V gene lookup returns CDR1 SGHNT and CDR2 YENEEA. In nucleotides, the CDR3 is TGTGCCAGCAGCTCCCCCCGGACCGCAGATACGCAGTATTTT. Translating gives CASSSPRTADTQYF. The complete variable domain, with remaining parts taken from reference TRBV11-3 and TRBJ2-3, reads EAGVVQSPRYKIIEKKQPVAFWCNPISGHNTLYWYLQNLGQGPELLIRYENEEAVDDSQLPKDRFSAERLKGVDSTLKIQPAELGDSAVYLCASSSPRTADTQYFGPGTRLTVL.

The chain carries TRBV28 and TRBJ2-7, with D uncertain. This CDR3 spans 13 amino acids. V lost 4 bases and J 2 bases, leaving 9 bases between the germline ends. Looked up from germline, CDR1 is MDHEN and CDR2 is SYDVKM. CDR3 in DNA: TGTGCCAGCAGTTCCAGCGTACCCTACGAGCAGTACTTC. Translation gives CASSSSVPYEQYF.

This chain connects TRBV27 to TRBJ2-1; 8 bases map to TRBD1. The CDR3 sequence is 15 residues long. V was pared by 2 bases and J by 5 bases, with 5 bases of the junction left unmatched. Germline V CDR1 and CDR2: MNHEY, SMNVEV (reference sequence). Here the CDR3 reads CASSLTPGQDNEQFF. The CDR3 coding sequence is TGTGCCAGCAGTTTAACGCCGGGACAGGACAATGAGCAGTTCTTC.